The text below deals with one T cell receptor (beta chain). V lost 8 bases, J lost 7 bases, and 9 bases stayed unmatched. CDR1 MGHDK and CDR2 SYGVNS come from the germline V gene. This CDR3 region has 13 residues. This record belongs to a study of cytotoxic CD8 clonotypes in ibrutinib-treated CLL. The repertoire was sequenced with immunoSEQ multiplex PCR; TCRdb's copy has only in-frame clones and lacks some. The data hold 150,000 or so clones, with about 80% observed a single time. The input for sequencing was PBMCs, taken after 12 months of ibrutinib treatment. The sequence was collected from a human donor with chronic lymphocytic leukemia. The V gene is TRBV25-1, the J gene TRBJ1-1, with TRBD1 matching over 8 bases. CDR3 in DNA: TGTGCCAGCTCCAGGGGGCGAGACCGTGAAGCTTTCTTT. Its protein is CASSRGRDREAFF.